The clone carrying this T cell receptor beta chain was counted only a few times. Its antigen is unidentified. This entry belongs to a study of identical twins. TCRdb reprocessed the 5' RACE reads via MiXCR and lists one record per CDR3 protein. The data show some 560,000 distinct CDR3 sequences, 9.6% seen once. Study observations and caveats: Out-of-frame TCR alpha sharing observed in monozygotic twins exceeded model estimates.

This sample was also put to use in a study of yellow fever vaccine responses in identical twins.

The source material was PBMCs. The TCR originated in a young woman in good health.

Here the CDR3 reads CSARELAESPQYF. In DNA form, the CDR3 reads TGCAGTGCTAGAGAACTAGCGGAGAGTCCCCAGTACTTC. The rearrangement uses TRBV20-1 and TRBJ2-5; 8 nucleotides align to TRBD2. Trimming took 0 bases from V and 9 from J; bases not matched to a gene: 6. CDR1 is DFQATT, CDR2 SNEGSKA, per germline (reference sequence). This CDR3 contains 13 residues.